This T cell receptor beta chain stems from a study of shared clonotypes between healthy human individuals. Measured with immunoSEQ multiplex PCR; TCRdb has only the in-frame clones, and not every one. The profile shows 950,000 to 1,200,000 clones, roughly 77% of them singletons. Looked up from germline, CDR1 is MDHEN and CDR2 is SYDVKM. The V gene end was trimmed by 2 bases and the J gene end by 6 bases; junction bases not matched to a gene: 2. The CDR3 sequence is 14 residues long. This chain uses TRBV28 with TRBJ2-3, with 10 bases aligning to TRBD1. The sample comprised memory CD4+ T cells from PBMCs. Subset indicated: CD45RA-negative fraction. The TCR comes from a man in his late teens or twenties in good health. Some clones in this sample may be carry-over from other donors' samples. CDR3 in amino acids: CASSLRTGGDTQYF. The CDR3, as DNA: TGTGCCAGCAGTTTACGGACAGGGGGGGATACGCAGTATTTT.